The clone carrying this T cell receptor (beta chain) has a handful of counts. TCRdb reprocessed the 5' RACE reads with MiXCR, giving one entry per CDR3 protein. The sample yields hundreds of thousands of distinct CDR3 sequences, about 8.1% seen once. The sample belongs to a study of identical twins. These records were also assigned to another study, of yellow fever vaccine responses in identical twins.

Sequenced sample: memory (CD45RO+) T cells sorted from blood. This TCR was recovered from a woman younger than 30 in good health.

In DNA form, the CDR3 reads TGTGCCAGCAGCTTGGGGACAGGGGACTACAATGAGCAGTTCTTC. Its protein product is CASSLGTGDYNEQFF. V and J are TRBV7-9 and TRBJ2-1; 10 bases are a match to TRBD1. After removal of 3 bases from V and 3 bases from J, the junction contained 2 bases not matched to a gene. The CDR3 totals 15 residues. Germline V gene data show CDR1 as SEHNR and CDR2 as FQNEAQ (reference sequence).